The source of this T cell receptor beta chain is a study of blood T cell repertoires in COVID-19. Study background: In each case, the material was cDNA or gDNA derived from T cells, B-cell-depleted T cells, or PBMCs.

It was during active infection that Seattle patients were enrolled and then longitudinally followed. In the authors' workflow: Amplification from reference gene primers served as the basis for estimated nucleated cell counts. TCRdb's table, derived via immunoSEQ multiplex PCR, lists solely in-frame clones and lacks some. That table is the source of V, J and clone size, and D and trimming were worked out from the DNA. The repertoire includes over 70,000 clones, less than 95% of them detected once, and over 6.5% sits in the top ten. This CDR3 region has 14 residues. The germline gives CDR1 MNHEY, CDR2 SVGAGI. Germline trimming cut 9 bases from V and 7 bases from J; bases unmatched to any gene: 8.

The chain couples TRBV6-5 to TRBJ2-7, with 14 bases fitting TRBD2. The specimen was peripheral blood. This sequence originates from a man between 18 and 29 years old with COVID-19, enrolled during active disease. CDR3: CASSGLAGVFEQYF. The CDR3 DNA is TGTGCCAGTTCGGGACTAGCGGGAGTCTTTGAGCAGTACTTC.